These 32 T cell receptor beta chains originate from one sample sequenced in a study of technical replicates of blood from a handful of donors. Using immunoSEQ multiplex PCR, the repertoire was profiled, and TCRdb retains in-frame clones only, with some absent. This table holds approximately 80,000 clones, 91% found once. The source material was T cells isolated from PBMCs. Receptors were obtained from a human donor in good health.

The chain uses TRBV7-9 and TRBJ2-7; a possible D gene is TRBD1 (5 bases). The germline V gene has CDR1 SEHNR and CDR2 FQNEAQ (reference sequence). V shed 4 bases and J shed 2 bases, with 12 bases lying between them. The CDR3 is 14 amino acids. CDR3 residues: CASSSQAAPYEQYF. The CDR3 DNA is TGTGCCAGCAGCTCACAGGCGGCACCCTACGAGCAGTACTTC.

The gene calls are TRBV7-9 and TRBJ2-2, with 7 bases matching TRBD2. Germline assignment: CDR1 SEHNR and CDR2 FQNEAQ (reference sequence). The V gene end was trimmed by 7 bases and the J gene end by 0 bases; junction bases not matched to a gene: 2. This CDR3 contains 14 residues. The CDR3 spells CASMSGANTGELFF. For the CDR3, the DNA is TGTGCCAGCATGAGCGGGGCGAACACCGGGGAGCTGTTTTTT.

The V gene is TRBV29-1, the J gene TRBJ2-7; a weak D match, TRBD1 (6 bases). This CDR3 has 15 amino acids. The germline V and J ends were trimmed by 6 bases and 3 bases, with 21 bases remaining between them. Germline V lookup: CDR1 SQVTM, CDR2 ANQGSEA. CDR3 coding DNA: TGCAGCGTCAGGGAATACGATACAGGGAACTACGAGCAGTACTTC. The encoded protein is CSVREYDTGNYEQYF.

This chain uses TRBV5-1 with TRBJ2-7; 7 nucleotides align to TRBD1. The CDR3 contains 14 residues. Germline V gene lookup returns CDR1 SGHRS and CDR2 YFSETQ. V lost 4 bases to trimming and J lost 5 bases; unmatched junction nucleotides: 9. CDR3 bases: TGCGCCAGCAGCATCTGGGACAGCCCTGACGAGCAGTACTTC. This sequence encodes CASSIWDSPDEQYF.

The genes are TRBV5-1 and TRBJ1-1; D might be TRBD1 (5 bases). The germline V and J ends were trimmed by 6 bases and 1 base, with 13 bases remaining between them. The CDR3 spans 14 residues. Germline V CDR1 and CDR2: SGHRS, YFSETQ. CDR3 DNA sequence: TGCGCCAGCACCGTCTCGGGGGGGAACACTGAAGCTTTCTTT. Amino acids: CASTVSGGNTEAFF.

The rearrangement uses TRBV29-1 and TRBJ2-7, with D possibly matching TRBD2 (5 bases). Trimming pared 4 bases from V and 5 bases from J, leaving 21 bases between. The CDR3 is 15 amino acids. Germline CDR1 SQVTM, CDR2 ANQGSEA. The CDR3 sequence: CSVGEVKGSADEQYF. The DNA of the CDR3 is TGCAGCGTTGGGGAAGTAAAAGGGAGTGCGGACGAGCAGTACTTC.

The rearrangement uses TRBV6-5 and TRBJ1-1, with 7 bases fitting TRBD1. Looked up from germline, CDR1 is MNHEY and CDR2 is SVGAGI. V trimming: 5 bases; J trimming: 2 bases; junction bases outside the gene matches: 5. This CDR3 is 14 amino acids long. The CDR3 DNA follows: TGTGCCAGCAGTACCGGGACAGCAAACACTGAAGCTTTCTTT. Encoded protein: CASSTGTANTEAFF.

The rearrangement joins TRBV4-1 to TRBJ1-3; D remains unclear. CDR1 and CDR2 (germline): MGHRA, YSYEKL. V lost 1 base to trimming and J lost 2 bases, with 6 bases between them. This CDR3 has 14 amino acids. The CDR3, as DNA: TGCGCCAGCAGCCAAGTAACTCCTGGAAACACCATATATTTT. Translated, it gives CASSQVTPGNTIYF.

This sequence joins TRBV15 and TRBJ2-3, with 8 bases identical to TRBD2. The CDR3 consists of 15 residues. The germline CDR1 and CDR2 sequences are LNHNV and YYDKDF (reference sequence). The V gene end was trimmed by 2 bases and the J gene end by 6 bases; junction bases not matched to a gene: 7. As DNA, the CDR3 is TGTGCCACCAGCAGATCTGGGACTAGTCGGGATACGCAGTATTTT. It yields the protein CATSRSGTSRDTQYF.

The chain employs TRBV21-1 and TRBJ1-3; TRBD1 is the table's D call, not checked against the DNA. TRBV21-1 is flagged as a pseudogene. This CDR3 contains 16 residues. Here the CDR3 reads CASGARPLPLRNTIYF. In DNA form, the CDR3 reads TGTGCCAGCGGGGCGAGGCCCCTCCCTCTCAGGAACACCATATATTTT.

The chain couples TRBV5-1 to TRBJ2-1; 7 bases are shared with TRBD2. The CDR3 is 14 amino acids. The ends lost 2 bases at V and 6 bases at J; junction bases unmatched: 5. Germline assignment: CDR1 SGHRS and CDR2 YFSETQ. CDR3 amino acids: CASSFAGVGNEQFF. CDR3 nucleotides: TGCGCCAGCAGCTTTGCGGGAGTAGGCAATGAGCAGTTCTTC.

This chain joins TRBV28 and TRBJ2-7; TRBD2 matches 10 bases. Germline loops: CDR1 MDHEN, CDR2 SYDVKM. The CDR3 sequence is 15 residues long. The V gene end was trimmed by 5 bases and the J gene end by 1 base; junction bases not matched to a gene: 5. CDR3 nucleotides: TGTGCCAGCAGTGCTAGCGGGAGTGAGTCCTACGAGCAGTACTTC. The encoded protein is CASSASGSESYEQYF.

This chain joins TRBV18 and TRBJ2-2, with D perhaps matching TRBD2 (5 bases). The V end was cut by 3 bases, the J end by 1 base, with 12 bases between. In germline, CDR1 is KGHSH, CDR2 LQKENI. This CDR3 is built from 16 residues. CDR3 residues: CASSPPTRENTGELFF. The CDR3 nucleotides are TGTGCCAGCTCACCCCCCACTAGAGAGAACACCGGGGAGCTGTTTTTT. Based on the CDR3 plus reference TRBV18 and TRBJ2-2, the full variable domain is NAGVMQNPRHLVRRRGQEARLRCSPMKGHSHVYWYRQLPEEGLKFMVYLQKENIIDESGMPKERFSAEFPKEGPSILRIQQVVRGDSAAYFCASSPPTRENTGELFFGEGSRLTVL.

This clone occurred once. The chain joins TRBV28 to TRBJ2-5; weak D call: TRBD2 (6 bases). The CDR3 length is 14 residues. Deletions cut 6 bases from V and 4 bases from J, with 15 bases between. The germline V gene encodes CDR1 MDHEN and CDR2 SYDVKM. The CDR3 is CASRDYLGRETQYF. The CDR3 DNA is TGTGCCAGCAGGGACTACCTAGGACGAGAGACCCAGTACTTC.

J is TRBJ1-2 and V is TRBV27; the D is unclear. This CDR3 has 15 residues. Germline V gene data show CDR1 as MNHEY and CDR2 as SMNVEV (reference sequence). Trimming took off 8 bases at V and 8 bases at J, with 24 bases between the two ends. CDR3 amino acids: CASAPEDGVGRGYTF. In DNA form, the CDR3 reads TGTGCCAGCGCCCCGGAGGACGGGGTAGGGAGGGGCTACACCTTC.

In DNA, the CDR3 is TGTGCCAGCAGTTTGTCAGGGGAGAATAGCTACACCTTC. It specifies CASSLSGENSYTF. J is TRBJ1-2 and V is TRBV28; tentative D call: TRBD1 (6 bases). The V and J ends lost 3 bases and 9 bases respectively, with 14 bases between them. This CDR3 spans 13 amino acids. The germline V gene encodes CDR1 MDHEN and CDR2 SYDVKM.

The CDR3 loop reads CASRGTGNNSPLHF. CDR3 coding DNA: TGTGCCAGCAGGGGGACAGGGAACAATTCACCCCTCCACTTT. V usage is TRBV6-4 and J usage is TRBJ1-6; 9 bases fit TRBD1. From germline, CDR1 is MRHNA and CDR2 SNTAGT. The length of the CDR3 is 14 residues. Germline trimming cut 6 bases from V and 7 bases from J; bases unmatched to any gene: 4.

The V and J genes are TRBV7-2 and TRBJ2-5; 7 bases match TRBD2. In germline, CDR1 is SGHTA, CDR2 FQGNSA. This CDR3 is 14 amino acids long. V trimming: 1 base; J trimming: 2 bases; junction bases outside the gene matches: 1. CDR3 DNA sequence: TGTGCCAGCAGCTTAGGGGGGGGTCAAGAGACCCAGTACTTC. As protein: CASSLGGGQETQYF.

The CDR3 is CASSAPGLTGAKNIQYF. The DNA for the CDR3 is TGTGCCAGCAGTGCCCCGGGTCTGACTGGGGCCAAAAACATTCAGTACTTC. The V and J genes are TRBV6-1 and TRBJ2-4; D not certain. V lost 4 bases to trimming and J lost 1 base, with 17 bases between them. Germline CDR1 MNHNS, CDR2 SASEGT. The CDR3 consists of 17 residues.

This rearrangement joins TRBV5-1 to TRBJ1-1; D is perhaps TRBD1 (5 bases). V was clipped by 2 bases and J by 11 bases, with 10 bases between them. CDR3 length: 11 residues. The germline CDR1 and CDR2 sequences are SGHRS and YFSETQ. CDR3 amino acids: CASSLGAAAFF. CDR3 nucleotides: TGCGCCAGCAGCTTAGGGGCGGCGGCTTTCTTT.

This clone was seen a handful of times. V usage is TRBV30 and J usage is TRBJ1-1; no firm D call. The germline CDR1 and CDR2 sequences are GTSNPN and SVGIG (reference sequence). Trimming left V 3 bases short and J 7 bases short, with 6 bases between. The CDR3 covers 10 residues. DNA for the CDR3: TGTGCCTGGAGCGACATTGAAGCTTTCTTT. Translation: CAWSDIEAFF.

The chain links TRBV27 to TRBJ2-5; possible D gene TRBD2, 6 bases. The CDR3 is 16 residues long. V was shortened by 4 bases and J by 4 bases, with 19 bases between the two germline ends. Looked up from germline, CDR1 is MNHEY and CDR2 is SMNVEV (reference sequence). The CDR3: CASSSRTRLGGETQYF. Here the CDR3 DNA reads TGTGCCAGCAGTTCCAGGACACGCCTGGGGGGAGAGACCCAGTACTTC.

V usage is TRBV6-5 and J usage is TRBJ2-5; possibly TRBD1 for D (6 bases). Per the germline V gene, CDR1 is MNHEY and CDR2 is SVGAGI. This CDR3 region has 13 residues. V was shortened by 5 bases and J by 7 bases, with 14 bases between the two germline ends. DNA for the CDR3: TGTGCCAGCAGTACCCAGGGGCCCCGGACCCAGTACTTC. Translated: CASSTQGPRTQYF.

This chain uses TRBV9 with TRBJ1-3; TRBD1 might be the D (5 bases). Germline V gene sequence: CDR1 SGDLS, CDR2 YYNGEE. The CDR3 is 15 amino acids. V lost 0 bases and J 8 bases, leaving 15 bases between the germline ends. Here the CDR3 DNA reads TGTGCCAGCAGCGTAGGAAAGGCGGGGGTAGACACCATATATTTT. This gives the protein CASSVGKAGVDTIYF.

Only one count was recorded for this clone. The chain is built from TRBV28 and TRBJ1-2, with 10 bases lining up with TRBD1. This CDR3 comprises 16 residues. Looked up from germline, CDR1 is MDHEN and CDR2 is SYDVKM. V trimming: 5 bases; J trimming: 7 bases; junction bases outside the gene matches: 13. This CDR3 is CASSLPHGQGVSGYTF. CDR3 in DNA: TGTGCCAGCAGTCTCCCCCACGGACAGGGGGTAAGTGGCTACACCTTC.

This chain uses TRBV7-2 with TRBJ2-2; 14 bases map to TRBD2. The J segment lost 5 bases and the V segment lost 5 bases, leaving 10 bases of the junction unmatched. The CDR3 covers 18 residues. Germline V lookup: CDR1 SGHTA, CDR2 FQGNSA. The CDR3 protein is CASSPGTSGRLGTGELFF. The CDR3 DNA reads TGTGCCAGCAGCCCTGGGACTAGCGGGAGATTGGGGACCGGGGAGCTGTTTTTT.

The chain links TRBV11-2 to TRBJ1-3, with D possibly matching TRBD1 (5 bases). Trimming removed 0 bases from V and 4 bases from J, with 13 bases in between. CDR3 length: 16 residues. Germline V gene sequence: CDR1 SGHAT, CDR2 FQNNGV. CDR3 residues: CASSLDWTSAGNTIYF. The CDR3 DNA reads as TGTGCCAGCAGCTTAGATTGGACATCAGCGGGAAACACCATATATTTT.

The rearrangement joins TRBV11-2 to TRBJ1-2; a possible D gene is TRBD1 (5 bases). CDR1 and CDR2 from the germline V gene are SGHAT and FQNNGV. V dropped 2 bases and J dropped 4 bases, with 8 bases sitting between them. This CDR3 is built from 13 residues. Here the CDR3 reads CASSLPGLYGYTF. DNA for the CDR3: TGTGCCAGCAGCTTACCAGGGCTCTATGGCTACACCTTC.

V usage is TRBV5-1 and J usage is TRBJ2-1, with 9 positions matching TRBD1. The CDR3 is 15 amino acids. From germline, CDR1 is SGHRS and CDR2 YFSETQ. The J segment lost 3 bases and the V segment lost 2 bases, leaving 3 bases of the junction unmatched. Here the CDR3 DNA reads TGCGCCAGCAGCTTTGGGACAGGGATCTACAATGAGCAGTTCTTC. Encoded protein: CASSFGTGIYNEQFF.

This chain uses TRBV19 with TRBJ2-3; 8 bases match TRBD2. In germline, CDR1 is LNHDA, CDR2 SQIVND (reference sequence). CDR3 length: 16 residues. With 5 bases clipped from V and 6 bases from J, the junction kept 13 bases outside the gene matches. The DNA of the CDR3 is TGTGCCAGTAGTCGAACCCTCCTGACTAGCGACGATACGCAGTATTTT. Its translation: CASSRTLLTSDDTQYF.

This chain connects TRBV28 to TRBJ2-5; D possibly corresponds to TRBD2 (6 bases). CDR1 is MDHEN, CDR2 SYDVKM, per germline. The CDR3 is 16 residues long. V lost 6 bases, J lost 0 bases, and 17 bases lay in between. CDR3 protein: CASSSDGGAYQETQYF. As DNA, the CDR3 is TGTGCCAGCAGCTCAGATGGCGGGGCGTACCAAGAGACCCAGTACTTC.

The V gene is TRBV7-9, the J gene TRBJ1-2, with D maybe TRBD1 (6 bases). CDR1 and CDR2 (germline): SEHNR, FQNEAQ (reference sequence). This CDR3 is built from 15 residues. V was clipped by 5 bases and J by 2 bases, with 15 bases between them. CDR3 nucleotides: TGTGCCAGCAGCACTTGGGACAAAAGCAACTATGGCTACACCTTC. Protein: CASSTWDKSNYGYTF.